This TCR beta chain stems from a study of T-cell memory formation after mild COVID-19. This clonotype was detected only a few times. TCRdb processed the 5' RACE reads anew with MiXCR; each CDR3 protein has one entry. The sample holds a few hundred thousand distinct CDR3 sequences; roughly an eighth are singletons and the top ten take 21%. The CDR3 length is 16 residues. Germline CDR1 reads SGHRS; CDR2 reads YFSETQ. V lost 0 bases and J 5 bases, leaving 17 bases between the germline ends. Sequenced input: PBMCs or a T cell subset sorted from them (not recorded which). This clonotype originated in a man younger than 35 who had mild COVID-19 (a few samples of this study predate the infection). Cell type and time point are not known. The chain uses TRBV5-1 and TRBJ2-5; a possible D gene is TRBD1 (6 bases). The CDR3 DNA reads as TGCGCCAGCAGCTTGGAACCAACAGGGAAGGAGGAGACCCAGTACTTC. It codes for CASSLEPTGKEETQYF. Full variable domain (rest looked up from reference TRBV5-1 and TRBJ2-5): KAGVTQTPRYLIKTRGQQVTLSCSPISGHRSVSWYQQTPGQGLQFLFEYFSETQRNKGNFPGRFSGRQFSNSRSEMNVSTLELGDSALYLCASSLEPTGKEETQYFGPGTRLLVL.